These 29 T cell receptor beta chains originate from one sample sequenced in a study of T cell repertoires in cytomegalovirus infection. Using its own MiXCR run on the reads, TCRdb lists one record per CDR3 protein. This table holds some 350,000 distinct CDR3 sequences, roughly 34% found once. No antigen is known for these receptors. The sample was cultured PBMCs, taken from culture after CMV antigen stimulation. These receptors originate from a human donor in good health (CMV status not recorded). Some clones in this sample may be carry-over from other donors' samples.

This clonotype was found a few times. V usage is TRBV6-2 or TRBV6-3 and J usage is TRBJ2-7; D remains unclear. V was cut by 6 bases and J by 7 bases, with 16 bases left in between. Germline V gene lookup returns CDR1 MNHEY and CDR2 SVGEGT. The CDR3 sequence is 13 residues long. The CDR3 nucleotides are TGTGCCAGCAGCCTGACGGGCCCCAGGGAGCAGTACGTC. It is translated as CASSLTGPREQYV.

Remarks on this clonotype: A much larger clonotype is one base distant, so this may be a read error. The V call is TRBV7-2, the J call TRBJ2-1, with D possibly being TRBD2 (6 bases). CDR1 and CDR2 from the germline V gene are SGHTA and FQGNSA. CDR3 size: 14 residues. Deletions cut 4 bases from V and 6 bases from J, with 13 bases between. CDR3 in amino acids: CASSSRTTFNEQFF. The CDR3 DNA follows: TGTGCCAGCAGCTCTCGGACTACATTCAATGAGCAGTTCTTC.

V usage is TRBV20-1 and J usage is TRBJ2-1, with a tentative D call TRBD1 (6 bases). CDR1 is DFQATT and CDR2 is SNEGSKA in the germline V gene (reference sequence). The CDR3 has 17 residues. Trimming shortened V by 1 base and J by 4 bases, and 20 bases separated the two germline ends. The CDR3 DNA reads TGCAGTGCTAGAGGCTCCACAGGGTTGGCCAAGTACAATGAGCAGTTCTTC. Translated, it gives CSARGSTGLAKYNEQFF.

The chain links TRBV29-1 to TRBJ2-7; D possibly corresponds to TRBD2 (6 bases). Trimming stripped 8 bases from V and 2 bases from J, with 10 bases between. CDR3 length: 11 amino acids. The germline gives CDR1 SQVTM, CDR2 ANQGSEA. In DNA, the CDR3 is TGCAGCTTCCGACTAGCCTACGAGCAGTACTTC. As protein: CSFRLAYEQYF.

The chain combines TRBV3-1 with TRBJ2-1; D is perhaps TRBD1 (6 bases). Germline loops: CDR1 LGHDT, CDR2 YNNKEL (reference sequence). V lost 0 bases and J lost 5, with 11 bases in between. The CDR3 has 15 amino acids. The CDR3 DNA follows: TGTGCCAGCAGCCAAGATCCAGGGGCTGACAATGAGCAGTTCTTC. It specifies CASSQDPGADNEQFF.

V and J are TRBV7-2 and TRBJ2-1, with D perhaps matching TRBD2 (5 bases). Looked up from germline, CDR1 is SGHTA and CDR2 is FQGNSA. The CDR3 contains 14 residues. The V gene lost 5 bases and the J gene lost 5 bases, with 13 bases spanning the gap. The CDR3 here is CASSGQAGHNEQFF. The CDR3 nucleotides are TGTGCCAGCAGCGGCCAGGCGGGTCACAATGAGCAGTTCTTC.

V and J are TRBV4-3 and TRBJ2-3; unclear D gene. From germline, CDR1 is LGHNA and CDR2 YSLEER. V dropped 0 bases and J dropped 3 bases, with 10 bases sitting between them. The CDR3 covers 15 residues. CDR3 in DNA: TGCGCCAGCAGCCAAGAGTTCGGACCGACAGATACGCAGTATTTT. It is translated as CASSQEFGPTDTQYF.

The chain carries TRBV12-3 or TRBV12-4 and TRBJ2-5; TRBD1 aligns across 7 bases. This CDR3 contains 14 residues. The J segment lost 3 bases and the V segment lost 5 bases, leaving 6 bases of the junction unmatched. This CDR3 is CASSPPGQEETQYF. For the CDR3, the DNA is TGTGCCAGCAGTCCACCCGGACAGGAAGAGACCCAGTACTTC.

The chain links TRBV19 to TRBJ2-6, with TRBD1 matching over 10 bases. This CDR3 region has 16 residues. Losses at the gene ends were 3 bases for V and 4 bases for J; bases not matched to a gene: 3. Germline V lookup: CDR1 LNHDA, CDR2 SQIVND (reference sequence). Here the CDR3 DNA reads TGTGCCAGTAGTATGGGACAGGGGACAGGGGCCAACGTCCTGACTTTC. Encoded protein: CASSMGQGTGANVLTF.

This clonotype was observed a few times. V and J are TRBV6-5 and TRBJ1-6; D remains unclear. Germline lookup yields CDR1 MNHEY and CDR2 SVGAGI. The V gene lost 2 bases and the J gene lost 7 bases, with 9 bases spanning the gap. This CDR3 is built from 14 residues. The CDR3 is CASSYPTVNSPLHF. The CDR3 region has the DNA TGTGCCAGCAGTTACCCCACGGTCAATTCACCCCTCCACTTT.

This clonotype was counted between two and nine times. The CDR3 protein is CASSGQGRGANVLTF. The CDR3, as DNA: TGTGCCAGCAGCGGACAGGGAAGGGGGGCCAACGTCCTGACTTTC. This rearrangement joins TRBV6-2 or TRBV6-3 to TRBJ2-6, with 8 bases aligning to TRBD1. This CDR3 is 15 amino acids long. With 6 bases clipped from V and 4 bases from J, the junction kept 5 bases outside the gene matches. From germline, CDR1 is MNHEY and CDR2 SVGEGT.

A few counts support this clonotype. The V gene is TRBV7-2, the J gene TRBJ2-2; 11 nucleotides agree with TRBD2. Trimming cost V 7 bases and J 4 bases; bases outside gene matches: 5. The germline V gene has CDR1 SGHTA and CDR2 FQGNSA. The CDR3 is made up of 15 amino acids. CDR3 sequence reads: CASTILAGATGELFF. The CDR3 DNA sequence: TGTGCCAGCACCATACTAGCGGGAGCCACCGGGGAGCTGTTTTTT.

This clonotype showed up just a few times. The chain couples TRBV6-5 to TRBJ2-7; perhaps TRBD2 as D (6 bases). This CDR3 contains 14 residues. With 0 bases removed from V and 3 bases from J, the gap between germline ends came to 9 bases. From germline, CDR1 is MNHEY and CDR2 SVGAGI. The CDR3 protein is CASSYSWRGYEQYF. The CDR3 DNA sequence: TGTGCCAGCAGTTACTCGTGGCGGGGCTACGAGCAGTACTTC.

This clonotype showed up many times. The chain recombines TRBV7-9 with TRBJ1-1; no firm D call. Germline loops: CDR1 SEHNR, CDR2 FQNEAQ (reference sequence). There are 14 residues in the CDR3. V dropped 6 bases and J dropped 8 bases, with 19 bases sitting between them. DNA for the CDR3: TGTGCCAGCAGTCCCGGGAGGAAGCGGACGGAAGCTTTCTTT. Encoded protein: CASSPGRKRTEAFF. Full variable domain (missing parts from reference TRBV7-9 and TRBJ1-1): DTGVSQNPRHKITKRGQNVTFRCDPISEHNRLYWYRQTLGQGPEFLTYFQNEAQLEKSRLLSDRFSAERPKGSFSTLEIQRTEQGDSAMYLCASSPGRKRTEAFFGQGTRLTVV.

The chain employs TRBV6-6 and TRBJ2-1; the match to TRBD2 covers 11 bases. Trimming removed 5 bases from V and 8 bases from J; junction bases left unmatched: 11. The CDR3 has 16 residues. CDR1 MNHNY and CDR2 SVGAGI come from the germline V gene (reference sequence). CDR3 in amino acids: CASSEVLAGVGDEQFF. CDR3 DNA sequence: TGTGCCAGCAGTGAGGTACTAGCGGGAGTGGGAGATGAGCAGTTCTTC.

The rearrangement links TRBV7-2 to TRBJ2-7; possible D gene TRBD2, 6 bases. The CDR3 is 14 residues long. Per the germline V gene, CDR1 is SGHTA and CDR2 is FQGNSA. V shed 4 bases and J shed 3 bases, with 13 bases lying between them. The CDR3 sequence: CASSWGVGGYEQYF. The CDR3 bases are TGTGCCAGCAGCTGGGGGGTTGGGGGCTACGAGCAGTACTTC. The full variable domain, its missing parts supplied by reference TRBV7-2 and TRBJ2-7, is GAGVSQSPSNKVTEKGKDVELRCDPISGHTALYWYRQSLGQGLEFLIYFQGNSAPDKSGLPSDRFSAERTGGSVSTLTIQRTQQEDSAVYLCASSWGVGGYEQYFGPGTRLTVT.

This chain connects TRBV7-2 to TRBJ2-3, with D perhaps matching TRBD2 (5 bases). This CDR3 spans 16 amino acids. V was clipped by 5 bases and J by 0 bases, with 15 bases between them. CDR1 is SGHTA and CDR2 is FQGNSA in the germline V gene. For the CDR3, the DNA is TGTGCCAGCAGCCCAAGGACTGGCCTGAGCACAGATACGCAGTATTTT. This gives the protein CASSPRTGLSTDTQYF.

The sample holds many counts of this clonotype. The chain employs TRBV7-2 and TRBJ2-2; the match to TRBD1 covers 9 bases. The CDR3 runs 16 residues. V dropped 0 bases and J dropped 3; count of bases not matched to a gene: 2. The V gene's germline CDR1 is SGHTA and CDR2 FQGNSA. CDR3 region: CASSLAGTGHTGELFF. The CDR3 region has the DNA TGTGCCAGCAGCTTAGCTGGGACAGGGCACACCGGGGAGCTGTTTTTT.

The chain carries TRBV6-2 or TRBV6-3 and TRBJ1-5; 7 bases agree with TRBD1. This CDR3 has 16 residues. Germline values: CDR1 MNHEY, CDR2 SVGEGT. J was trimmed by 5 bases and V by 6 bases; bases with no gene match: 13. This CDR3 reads CASSPDRAPGDQPQHF. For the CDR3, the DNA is TGTGCCAGCAGCCCCGACAGGGCGCCTGGGGATCAGCCCCAGCATTTT.

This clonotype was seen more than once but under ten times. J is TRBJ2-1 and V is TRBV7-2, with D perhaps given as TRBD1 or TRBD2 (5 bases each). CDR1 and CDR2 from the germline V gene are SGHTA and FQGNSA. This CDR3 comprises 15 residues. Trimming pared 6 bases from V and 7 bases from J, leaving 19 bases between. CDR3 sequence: CASRTWDGSPNEQFF. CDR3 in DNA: TGTGCCAGCAGAACGTGGGACGGCTCTCCAAATGAGCAGTTCTTC. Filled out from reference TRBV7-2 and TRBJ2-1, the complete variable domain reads GAGVSQSPSNKVTEKGKDVELRCDPISGHTALYWYRQSLGQGLEFLIYFQGNSAPDKSGLPSDRFSAERTGGSVSTLTIQRTQQEDSAVYLCASRTWDGSPNEQFFGPGTRLTVL.

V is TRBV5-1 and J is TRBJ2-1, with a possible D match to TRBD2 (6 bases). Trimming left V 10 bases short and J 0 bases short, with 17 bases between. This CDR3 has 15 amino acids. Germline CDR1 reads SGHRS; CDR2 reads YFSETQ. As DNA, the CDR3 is TGCGCCTCTCGGAGGGAAGGGAGCTCCTACAATGAGCAGTTCTTC. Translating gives CASRREGSSYNEQFF.

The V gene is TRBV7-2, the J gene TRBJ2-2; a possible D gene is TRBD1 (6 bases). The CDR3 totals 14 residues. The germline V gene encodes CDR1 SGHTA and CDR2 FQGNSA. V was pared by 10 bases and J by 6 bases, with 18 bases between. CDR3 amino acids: CANKFTGLSGELFF. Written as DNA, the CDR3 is TGTGCCAACAAATTTACAGGGTTGTCCGGGGAGCTGTTTTTT.

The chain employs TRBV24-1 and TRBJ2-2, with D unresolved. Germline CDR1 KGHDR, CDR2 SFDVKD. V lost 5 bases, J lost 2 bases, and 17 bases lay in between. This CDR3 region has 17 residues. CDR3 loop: CATSGNTMRANTGELFF. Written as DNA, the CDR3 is TGTGCCACCAGTGGCAATACTATGCGCGCTAACACCGGGGAGCTGTTTTTT.

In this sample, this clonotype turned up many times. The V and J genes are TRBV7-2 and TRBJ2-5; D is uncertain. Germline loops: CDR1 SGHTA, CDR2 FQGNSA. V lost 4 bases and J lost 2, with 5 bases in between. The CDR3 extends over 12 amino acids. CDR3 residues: CASSSPQETQYF. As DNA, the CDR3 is TGTGCCAGCAGCTCCCCTCAAGAGACCCAGTACTTC.

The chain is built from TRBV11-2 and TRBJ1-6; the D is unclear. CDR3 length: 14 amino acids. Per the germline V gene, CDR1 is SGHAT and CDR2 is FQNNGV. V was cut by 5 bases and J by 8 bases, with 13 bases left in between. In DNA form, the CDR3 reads TGTGCCAGCAGCGCCCAGAGACTTGATTCACCCCTCCACTTT. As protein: CASSAQRLDSPLHF.

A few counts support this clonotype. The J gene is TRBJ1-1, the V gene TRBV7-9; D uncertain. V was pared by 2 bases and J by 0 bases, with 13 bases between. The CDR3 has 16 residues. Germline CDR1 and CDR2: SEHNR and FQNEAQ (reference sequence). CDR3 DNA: TGTGCCAGCAGCTTAATTGGTGGAACTATGAACACTGAAGCTTTCTTT. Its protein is CASSLIGGTMNTEAFF.

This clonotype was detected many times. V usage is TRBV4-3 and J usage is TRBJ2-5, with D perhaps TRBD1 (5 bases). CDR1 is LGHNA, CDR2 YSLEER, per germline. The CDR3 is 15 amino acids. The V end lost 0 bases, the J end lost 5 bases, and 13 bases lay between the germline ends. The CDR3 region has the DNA TGCGCCAGCAGCCAAGAATGGGGCGGCTGGGAGACCCAGTACTTC. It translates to CASSQEWGGWETQYF.

The DNA for the CDR3 is TGCGCCAGCAGCCGGGACGGCAATTCACCCCTCCACTTT. It encodes CASSRDGNSPLHF. V usage is TRBV5-1 and J usage is TRBJ1-6, with D tentatively TRBD1 (5 bases). The CDR3 has 13 amino acids. V was pared by 4 bases and J by 7 bases, with 9 bases between. The germline V gene has CDR1 SGHRS and CDR2 YFSETQ.

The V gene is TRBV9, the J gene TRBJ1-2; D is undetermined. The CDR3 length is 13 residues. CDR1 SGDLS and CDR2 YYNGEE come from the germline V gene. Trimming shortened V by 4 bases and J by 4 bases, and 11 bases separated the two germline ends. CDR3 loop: CASSLSESYGYTF. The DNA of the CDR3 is TGTGCCAGCAGCCTCAGTGAGTCCTATGGCTACACCTTC.